Below, 14 T cell receptor beta chains from the same sample are listed, as sequenced in a study of blood T cell repertoires in COVID-19. Profiled with immunoSEQ multiplex PCR; TCRdb holds only in-frame clones, not every one. The sample includes some 150,000 clones, roughly 76% of them seen just once. The sample was peripheral blood. These receptors all come from a woman between 45 and 65 years old with active or convalescent COVID-19.

The rearrangement uses TRBV29-1 and TRBJ1-2; 9 bases align to TRBD1. The CDR3 spans 12 residues. J was trimmed by 3 bases and V by 6 bases; bases with no gene match: 2. Germline CDR1 SQVTM, CDR2 ANQGSEA. For the CDR3, the DNA is TGCAGCGTGGGGGACAGGGACTATGGCTACACCTTC. Its protein is CSVGDRDYGYTF.

This clone was seen a single time. V gene TRBV7-8 combines with J gene TRBJ2-2; D may be TRBD2 (6 bases). Deletions cut 5 bases from V and 4 bases from J, with 14 bases between. The CDR3 length is 15 residues. CDR1 SGHVS and CDR2 FQNEAQ come from the germline V gene. Here the CDR3 reads CASSPAGWITGELFF. CDR3 bases: TGTGCCAGCAGCCCAGCGGGCTGGATCACCGGGGAGCTGTTTTTT.

This rearrangement joins TRBV7-2 to TRBJ2-5, with 8 bases matching TRBD1. Germline-derived CDR1 and CDR2 are SGHTA and FQGNSA. The CDR3 spans 15 residues. V lost 5 bases to trimming and J lost 5 bases; unmatched junction nucleotides: 10. Here the CDR3 reads CASSRDRSSGETQYF. The CDR3 nucleotides read TGTGCCAGCAGCCGGGACAGGTCGTCCGGCGAGACCCAGTACTTC.

The chain is built from TRBV24-1 and TRBJ2-3; TRBD1 might be the D (5 bases). The CDR3 spans 12 residues. Trimming took 9 bases from V and 7 from J, leaving 13 bases between them. Germline loops: CDR1 KGHDR, CDR2 SFDVKD. The CDR3 DNA follows: TGTGCCACCTTACGGACAATCCATACGCAGTATTTT. Translating it yields CATLRTIHTQYF.

For the CDR3, the DNA is TGTGCCAGCAGTGATCCGGCAGGGGCGGACGAGCAGTACTTC. Its translation is CASSDPAGADEQYF. The chain combines TRBV2 with TRBJ2-7; a weak D match, TRBD1 (6 bases). Germline CDR1 and CDR2: SNHLY and FYNNEI. This CDR3 is 14 amino acids long. V dropped 3 bases and J dropped 5 bases, with 14 bases sitting between them.

This chain joins TRBV5-1 and TRBJ1-2; TRBD1 matches 7 bases. The CDR3 sequence is 15 residues long. Germline CDR1 SGHRS, CDR2 YFSETQ. The J segment lost 4 bases and the V segment lost 2 bases, leaving 8 bases of the junction unmatched. CDR3 amino acids: CASSLGTANLYGYTF. The CDR3 region has the DNA TGCGCCAGCAGCTTAGGGACAGCGAATCTCTATGGCTACACCTTC.

This clone was detected only once. The J gene is TRBJ1-3, the V gene TRBV7-9; D is possibly TRBD1 (6 bases). V was pared by 8 bases and J by 4 bases, with 12 bases between. Germline V lookup: CDR1 SEHNR, CDR2 FQNEAQ (reference sequence). The CDR3 covers 13 residues. The CDR3 loop is CASAGAKGNTIYF. As DNA, the CDR3 is TGTGCCAGCGCAGGGGCGAAAGGAAACACCATATATTTT.

This clone appeared a single time. The J gene is TRBJ1-1, the V gene TRBV2; 10 bases fit TRBD1. The CDR3 loop spans 13 amino acids. The V and J ends lost 9 bases and 3 bases, in that order; junction bases with no gene match: 4. From germline, CDR1 is SNHLY and CDR2 FYNNEI. In nucleotides, the CDR3 is TGTGCCAGTGCCGGGACAGGGGACACTGAAGCTTTCTTT. It specifies CASAGTGDTEAFF.

The chain uses TRBV2 and TRBJ1-4, with 11 nucleotides matching TRBD1. The CDR3 loop spans 15 amino acids. CDR1 SNHLY and CDR2 FYNNEI come from the germline V gene. Trimming took 6 bases from V and 5 from J; bases not matched to a gene: 5. CDR3 DNA: TGTGCCAGCAGCCCGGACAGGGGGCTGAATGAAAAACTGTTTTTT. Protein sequence: CASSPDRGLNEKLFF.

The chain employs TRBV7-2 and TRBJ2-1; 7 nucleotides align to TRBD2. The J segment lost 1 base and the V segment lost 0 bases, leaving 3 bases of the junction unmatched. The CDR3 is made up of 16 amino acids. Germline V gives CDR1 SGHTA, CDR2 FQGNSA. CDR3 coding DNA: TGTGCCAGCAGCTTAGCTGCGGGAGCATCCTACAATGAGCAGTTCTTC. Protein sequence: CASSLAAGASYNEQFF.

This chain joins TRBV6-2 or TRBV6-3 and TRBJ1-2, with 7 nucleotides matching TRBD1. Losses at the gene ends were 4 bases for V and 4 bases for J; bases not matched to a gene: 6. The CDR3 covers 14 residues. From germline, CDR1 is MNHEY and CDR2 SVGEGT. CDR3 nucleotide sequence: TGTGCCAGCAGTTCCGGAACAGGGGCCTATGGCTACACCTTC. It codes for CASSSGTGAYGYTF.

The chain carries TRBV6-4 and TRBJ2-2; 8 bases match TRBD2. Germline assignment: CDR1 MRHNA and CDR2 SNTAGT. The V and J ends lost 5 bases and 7 bases, in that order; junction bases with no gene match: 3. This CDR3 is built from 13 residues. DNA of the CDR3: TGTGCCAGCAGTAGCGGGAGAAACGGGGAGCTGTTTTTT. It yields the protein CASSSGRNGELFF.

This rearrangement joins TRBV27 to TRBJ1-2, with D possibly TRBD1 on 5 matching bases. Trimming cost V 6 bases and J 4 bases, with 18 bases left between them. CDR3 size: 15 residues. From germline, CDR1 is MNHEY and CDR2 SMNVEV (reference sequence). The CDR3 DNA follows: TGTGCCAGCAGAAGCCCGGAAGGGACTGTCTATGGCTACACCTTC. This sequence encodes CASRSPEGTVYGYTF.

This clone was counted ten times or more. V is TRBV6-5 and J is TRBJ1-1; no firm D call. V lost 10 bases, J lost 1 base, and 13 bases lay in between. Per the germline V gene, CDR1 is MNHEY and CDR2 is SVGAGI. The CDR3 loop spans 13 amino acids. The CDR3 nucleotides read TGTGCCACCTGCGGTCTAGGGAACACTGAAGCTTTCTTT. As protein: CATCGLGNTEAFF.